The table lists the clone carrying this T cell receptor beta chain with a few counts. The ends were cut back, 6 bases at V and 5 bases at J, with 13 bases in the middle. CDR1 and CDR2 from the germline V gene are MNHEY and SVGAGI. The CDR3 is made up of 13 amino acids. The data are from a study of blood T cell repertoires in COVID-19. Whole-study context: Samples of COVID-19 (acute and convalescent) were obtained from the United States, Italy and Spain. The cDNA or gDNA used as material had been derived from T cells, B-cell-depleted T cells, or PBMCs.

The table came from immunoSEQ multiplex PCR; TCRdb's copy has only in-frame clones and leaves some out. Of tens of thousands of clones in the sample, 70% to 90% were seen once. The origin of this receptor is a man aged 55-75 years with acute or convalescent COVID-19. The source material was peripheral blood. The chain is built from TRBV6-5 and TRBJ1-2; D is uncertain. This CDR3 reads CASRSPGRYGYTF. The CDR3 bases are TGTGCCAGCAGATCGCCGGGGAGGTATGGCTACACCTTC.